The clone carrying this T cell receptor (beta chain) was seen once. Its target is unknown. The time point denotes: roughly 11-day in vitro stimulation with candidate neoantigen peptide 5. Mismatch repair deficiency was confirmed in all patients, by PCR or immunohistochemistry. TCRs were sequenced from a few patients responding to pembrolizumab. An approximately ten-day in vitro culture was run per each of about seven reactive peptides. Sequencing used immunoSEQ multiplex PCR; TCRdb keeps in-frame clones, though not all of them. The sample contains some 16,000 clones, 84% of which appear only once. This sample is part of a study of PD-1 blockade in mismatch repair-deficient tumors. The CDR3 runs 20 residues. Overall study findings and caveats: Tumor-resident clones, often absent from pretreatment blood, expanded after pembrolizumab and then contracted.

This sequence was found in an adult with mismatch repair-deficient cancer. V and J are TRBV21-1 and TRBJ2-7; the table's TRBD2 call for D was not verified on the DNA. TRBV21-1 is tagged as a pseudogene. Sequenced material: cells cultured in vitro, taken from a patient treated with pembrolizumab. In DNA form, the CDR3 reads TGTGCCAGCAGCATCCCACGCGCCCCCCCGCCTAGCGGGAGCTCCTACGAGCAGTACTTC. Translation: CASSIPRAPPPSGSSYEQYF.